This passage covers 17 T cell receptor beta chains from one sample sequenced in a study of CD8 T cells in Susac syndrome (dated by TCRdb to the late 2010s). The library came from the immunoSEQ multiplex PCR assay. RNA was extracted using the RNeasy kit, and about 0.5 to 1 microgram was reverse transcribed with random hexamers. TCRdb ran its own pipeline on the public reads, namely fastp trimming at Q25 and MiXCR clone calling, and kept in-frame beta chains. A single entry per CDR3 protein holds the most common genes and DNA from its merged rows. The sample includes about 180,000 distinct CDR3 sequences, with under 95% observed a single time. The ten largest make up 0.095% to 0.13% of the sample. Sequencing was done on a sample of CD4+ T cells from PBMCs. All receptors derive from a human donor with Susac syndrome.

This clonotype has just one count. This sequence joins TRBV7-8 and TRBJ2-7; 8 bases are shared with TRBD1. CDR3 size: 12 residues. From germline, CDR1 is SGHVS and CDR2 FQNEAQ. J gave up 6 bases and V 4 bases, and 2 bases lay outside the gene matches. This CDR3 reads CASSSDRGEQYF. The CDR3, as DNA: TGTGCCAGCAGCTCCGACAGGGGCGAGCAGTACTTC.

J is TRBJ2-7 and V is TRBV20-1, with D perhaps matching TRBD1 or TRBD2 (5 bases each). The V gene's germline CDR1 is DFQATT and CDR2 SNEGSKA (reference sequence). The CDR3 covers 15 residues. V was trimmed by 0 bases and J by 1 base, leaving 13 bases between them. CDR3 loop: CSARDRGTYSYEQYF. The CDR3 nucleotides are TGCAGTGCTAGAGATCGTGGGACCTATTCCTACGAGCAGTACTTC.

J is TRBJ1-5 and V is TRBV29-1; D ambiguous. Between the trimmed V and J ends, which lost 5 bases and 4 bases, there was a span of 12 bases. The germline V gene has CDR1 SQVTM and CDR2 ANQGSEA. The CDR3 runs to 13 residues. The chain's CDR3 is CSVRGGINQPQHF. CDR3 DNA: TGCAGCGTTCGCGGAGGTATTAATCAGCCCCAGCATTTT.

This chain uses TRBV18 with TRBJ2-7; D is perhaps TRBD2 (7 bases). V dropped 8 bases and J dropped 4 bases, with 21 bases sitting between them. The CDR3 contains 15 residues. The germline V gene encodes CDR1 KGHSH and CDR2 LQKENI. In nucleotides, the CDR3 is TGTGCCAGCGCCGCGGGGGCGGGAGCCCATTACGAGCAGTACTTC. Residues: CASAAGAGAHYEQYF.

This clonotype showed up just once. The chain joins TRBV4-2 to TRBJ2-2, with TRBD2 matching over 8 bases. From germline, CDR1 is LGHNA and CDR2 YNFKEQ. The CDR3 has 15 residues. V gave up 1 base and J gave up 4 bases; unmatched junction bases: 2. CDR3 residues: CASSQGTSTTGELFF. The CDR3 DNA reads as TGTGCCAGCAGCCAAGGGACTAGCACCACCGGGGAGCTGTTTTTT.

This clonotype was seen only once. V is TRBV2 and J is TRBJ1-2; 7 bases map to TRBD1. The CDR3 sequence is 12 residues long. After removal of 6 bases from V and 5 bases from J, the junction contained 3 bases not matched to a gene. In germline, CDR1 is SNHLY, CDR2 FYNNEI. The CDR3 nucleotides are TGTGCCAGCAGAAAGGGACAGTATGGCTACACCTTC. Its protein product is CASRKGQYGYTF.

CDR3 residues: CASSPQLAGGPGETQYF. In DNA, the CDR3 is TGTGCCAGCAGCCCTCAGCTAGCGGGGGGGCCAGGAGAGACCCAGTACTTC. This chain links TRBV4-2 with TRBJ2-5, with 12 bases that match TRBD2. This CDR3 is 17 amino acids long. Germline values: CDR1 LGHNA, CDR2 YNFKEQ. Trimming cost V 4 bases and J 4 bases; bases outside gene matches: 10.

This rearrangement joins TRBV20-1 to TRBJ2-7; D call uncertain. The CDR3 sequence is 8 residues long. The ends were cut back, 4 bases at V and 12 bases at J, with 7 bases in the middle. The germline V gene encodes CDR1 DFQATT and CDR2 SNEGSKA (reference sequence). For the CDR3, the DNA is TGCAGTGCTATTACGGCGTACTTC. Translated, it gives CSAITAYF.

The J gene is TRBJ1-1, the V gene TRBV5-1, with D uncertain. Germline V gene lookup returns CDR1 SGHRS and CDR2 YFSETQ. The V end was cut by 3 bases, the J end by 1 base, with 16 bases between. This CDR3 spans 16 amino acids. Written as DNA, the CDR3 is TGCGCCAGCAGCTCGTATCGGGCTACAGAGAACACTGAAGCTTTCTTT. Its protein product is CASSSYRATENTEAFF.

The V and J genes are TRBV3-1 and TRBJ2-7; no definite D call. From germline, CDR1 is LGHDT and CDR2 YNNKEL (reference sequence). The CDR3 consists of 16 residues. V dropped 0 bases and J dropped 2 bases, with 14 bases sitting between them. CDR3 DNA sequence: TGTGCCAGCAGCCAAGATCATGGCGGACCCCCCTACGAGCAGTACTTC. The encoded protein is CASSQDHGGPPYEQYF.

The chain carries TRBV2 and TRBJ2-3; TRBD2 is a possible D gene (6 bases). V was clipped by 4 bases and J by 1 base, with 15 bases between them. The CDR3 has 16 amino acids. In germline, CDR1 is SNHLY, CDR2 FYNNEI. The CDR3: CASSGTSGFRTDTQYF. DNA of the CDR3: TGTGCCAGCAGTGGGACCAGCGGGTTCCGCACAGATACGCAGTATTTT. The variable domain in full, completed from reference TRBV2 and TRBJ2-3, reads EPEVTQTPSHQVTQMGQEVILRCVPISNHLYFYWYRQILGQKVEFLVSFYNNEISEKSEIFDDQFSVERPDGSNFTLKIRSTKLEDSAMYFCASSGTSGFRTDTQYFGPGTRLTVL.

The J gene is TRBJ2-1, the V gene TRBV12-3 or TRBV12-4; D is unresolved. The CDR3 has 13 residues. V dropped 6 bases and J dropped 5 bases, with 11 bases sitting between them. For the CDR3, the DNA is TGTGCCAGCAGGCCCGTAAAGAACAATGAGCAGTTCTTC. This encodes CASRPVKNNEQFF.

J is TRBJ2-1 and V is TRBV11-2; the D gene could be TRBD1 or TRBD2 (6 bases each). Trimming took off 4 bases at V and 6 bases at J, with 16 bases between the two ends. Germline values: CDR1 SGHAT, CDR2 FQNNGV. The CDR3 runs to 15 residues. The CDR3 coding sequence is TGTGCCAGCAGCTCCCCACGGGGGCGTTTCAATGAGCAGTTCTTC. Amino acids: CASSSPRGRFNEQFF.

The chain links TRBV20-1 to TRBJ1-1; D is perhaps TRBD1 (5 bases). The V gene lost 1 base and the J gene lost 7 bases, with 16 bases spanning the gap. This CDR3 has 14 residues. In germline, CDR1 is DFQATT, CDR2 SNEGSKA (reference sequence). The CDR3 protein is CSARALRGVNEAFF. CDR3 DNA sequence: TGCAGTGCTAGAGCCCTCCGGGGGGTTAATGAAGCTTTCTTT.

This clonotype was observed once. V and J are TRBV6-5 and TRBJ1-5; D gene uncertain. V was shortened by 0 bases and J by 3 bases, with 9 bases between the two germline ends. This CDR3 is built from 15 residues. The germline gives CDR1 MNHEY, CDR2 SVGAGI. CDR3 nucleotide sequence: TGTGCCAGCAGTTACTCCGAGGGCCCCAATCAGCCCCAGCATTTT. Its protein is CASSYSEGPNQPQHF.

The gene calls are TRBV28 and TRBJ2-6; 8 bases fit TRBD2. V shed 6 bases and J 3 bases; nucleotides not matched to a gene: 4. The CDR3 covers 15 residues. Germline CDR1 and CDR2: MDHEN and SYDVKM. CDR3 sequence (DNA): TGTGCCAGCAGCAACGGGGGGGTTGGGGCCAACGTCCTGACTTTC. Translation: CASSNGGVGANVLTF.

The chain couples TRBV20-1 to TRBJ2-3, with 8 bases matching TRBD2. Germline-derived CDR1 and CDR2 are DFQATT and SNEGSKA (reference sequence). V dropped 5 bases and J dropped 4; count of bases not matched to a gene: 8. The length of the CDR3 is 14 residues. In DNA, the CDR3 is TGCAGTGCTCCCCGGGGGGGCCTTCCAGATACGCAGTATTTT. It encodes CSAPRGGLPDTQYF.